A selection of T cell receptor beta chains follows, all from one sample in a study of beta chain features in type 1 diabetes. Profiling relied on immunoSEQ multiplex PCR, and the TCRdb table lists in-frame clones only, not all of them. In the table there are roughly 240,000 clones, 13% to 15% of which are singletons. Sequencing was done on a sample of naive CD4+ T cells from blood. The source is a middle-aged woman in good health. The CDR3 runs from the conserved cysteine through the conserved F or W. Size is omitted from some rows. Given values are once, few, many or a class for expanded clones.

CDR3aa: CASSLGAGQSTDTQYF; abundance: few; j_gene: TRBJ2-3; v_gene: TRBV5-1
CDR3aa: CAWRTGFWNSPLHF; abundance: .; j_gene: TRBJ1-6; v_gene: TRBV30
CDR3aa: CASSPQAGNYGYTF; abundance: .; j_gene: TRBJ1-2; v_gene: TRBV19
CDR3aa: CASSYARGTFYEQYF; abundance: few; j_gene: TRBJ2-7; v_gene: TRBV6-5
CDR3aa: CASRNDRLSNTGELFF; abundance: .; j_gene: TRBJ2-2; v_gene: TRBV19
CDR3aa: CASSLPSLGRPEGYNEQFF; abundance: few; j_gene: TRBJ2-1; v_gene: TRBV7-9
CDR3aa: CASSPTQLGGSYEQYF; abundance: .; j_gene: TRBJ2-7; v_gene: TRBV4-3
CDR3aa: CASRGQGEGELFF; abundance: few; j_gene: TRBJ2-2; v_gene: TRBV27
CDR3aa: CASSSGQGRPDTQYF; abundance: few; j_gene: TRBJ2-3; v_gene: TRBV11-2
CDR3aa: CASRDRGGIYEQYF; abundance: .; j_gene: .; v_gene: TRBV6-5
CDR3aa: CASSTGQGGETQYF; abundance: .; j_gene: TRBJ2-5; v_gene: TRBV5-1
CDR3aa: CASIPAPSGTSGENTGELFF; abundance: few; j_gene: TRBJ2-2; v_gene: TRBV13
CDR3aa: CASGLGGDNQPQHF; abundance: .; j_gene: TRBJ1-5; v_gene: TRBV12-5
CDR3aa: CASSLEEQGVTEAFF; abundance: few; j_gene: TRBJ1-1; v_gene: TRBV5-1
CDR3aa: CSVRLARSGGELFF; abundance: .; j_gene: TRBJ2-2; v_gene: TRBV29-1
CDR3aa: CSVAFRGTGELFF; abundance: few; j_gene: TRBJ2-2; v_gene: TRBV29-1
CDR3aa: CASSGLAGVPETQYF; abundance: .; j_gene: TRBJ2-5; v_gene: TRBV9
CDR3aa: CASSVSAGKVGEQYF; abundance: few; j_gene: TRBJ2-7; v_gene: TRBV6-6
CDR3aa: CSVAGSHEKLFF; abundance: .; j_gene: TRBJ1-4; v_gene: TRBV29-1
CDR3aa: CASSSGQGAYEQYF; abundance: few; j_gene: TRBJ2-7; v_gene: TRBV28
CDR3aa: CASSFDRDGAFF; abundance: few; j_gene: TRBJ1-1; v_gene: TRBV7-2